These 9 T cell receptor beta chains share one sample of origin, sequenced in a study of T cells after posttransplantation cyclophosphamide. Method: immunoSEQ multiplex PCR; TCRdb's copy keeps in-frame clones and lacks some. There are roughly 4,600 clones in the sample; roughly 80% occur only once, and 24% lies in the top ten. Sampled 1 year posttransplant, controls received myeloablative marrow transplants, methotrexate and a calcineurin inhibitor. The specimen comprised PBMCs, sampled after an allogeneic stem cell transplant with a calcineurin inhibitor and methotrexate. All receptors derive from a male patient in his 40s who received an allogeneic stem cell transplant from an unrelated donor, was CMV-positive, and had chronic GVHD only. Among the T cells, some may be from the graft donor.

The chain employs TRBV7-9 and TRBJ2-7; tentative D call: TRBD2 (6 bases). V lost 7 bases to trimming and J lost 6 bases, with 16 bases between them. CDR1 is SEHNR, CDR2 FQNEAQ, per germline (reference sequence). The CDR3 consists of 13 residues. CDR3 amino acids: CASTPGRGGEQYF. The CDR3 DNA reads TGTGCCAGCACCCCGGGGCGGGGCGGCGAGCAGTACTTC.

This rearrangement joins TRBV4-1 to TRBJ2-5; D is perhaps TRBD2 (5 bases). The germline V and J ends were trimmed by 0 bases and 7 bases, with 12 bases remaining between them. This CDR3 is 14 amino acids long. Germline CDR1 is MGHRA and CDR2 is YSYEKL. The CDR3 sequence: CASSQDRGLGTQYF. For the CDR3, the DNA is TGCGCCAGCAGCCAAGACCGGGGTCTAGGGACCCAGTACTTC.

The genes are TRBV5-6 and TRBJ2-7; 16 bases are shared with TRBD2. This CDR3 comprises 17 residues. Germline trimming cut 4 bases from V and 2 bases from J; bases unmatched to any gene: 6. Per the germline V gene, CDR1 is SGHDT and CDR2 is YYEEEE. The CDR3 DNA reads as TGTGCCAGCAGCCCCGGCGGGACTAGCGGGAGGGCCTACGAGCAGTACTTC. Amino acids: CASSPGGTSGRAYEQYF.

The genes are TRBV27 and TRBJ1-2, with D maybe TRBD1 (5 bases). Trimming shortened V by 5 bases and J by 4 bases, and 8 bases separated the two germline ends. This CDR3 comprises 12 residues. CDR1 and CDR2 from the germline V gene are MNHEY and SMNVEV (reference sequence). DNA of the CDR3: TGTGCCAGCAGTCCCGACAGCTATGGCTACACCTTC. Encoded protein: CASSPDSYGYTF.

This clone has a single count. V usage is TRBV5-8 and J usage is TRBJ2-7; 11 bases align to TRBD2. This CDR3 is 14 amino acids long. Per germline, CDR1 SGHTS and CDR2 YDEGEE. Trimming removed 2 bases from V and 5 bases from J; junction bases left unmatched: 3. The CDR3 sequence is CASSFSGGVDEQYF. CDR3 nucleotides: TGTGCCAGCAGCTTTAGCGGGGGGGTTGACGAGCAGTACTTC.

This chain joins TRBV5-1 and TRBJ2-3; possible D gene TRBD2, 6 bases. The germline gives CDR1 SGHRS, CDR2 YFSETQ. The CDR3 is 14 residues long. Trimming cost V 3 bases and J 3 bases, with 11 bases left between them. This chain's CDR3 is CASSSLTRTDTQYF. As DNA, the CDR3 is TGCGCCAGCAGCTCCCTGACTAGAACAGATACGCAGTATTTT.

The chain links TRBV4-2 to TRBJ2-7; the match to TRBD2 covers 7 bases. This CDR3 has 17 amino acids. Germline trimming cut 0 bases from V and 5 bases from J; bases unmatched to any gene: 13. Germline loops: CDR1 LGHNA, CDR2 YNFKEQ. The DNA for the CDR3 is TGTGCCAGCAGCCAAGATCCAAGCGGGATTCGGGGCGACGAGCAGTACTTC. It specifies CASSQDPSGIRGDEQYF.

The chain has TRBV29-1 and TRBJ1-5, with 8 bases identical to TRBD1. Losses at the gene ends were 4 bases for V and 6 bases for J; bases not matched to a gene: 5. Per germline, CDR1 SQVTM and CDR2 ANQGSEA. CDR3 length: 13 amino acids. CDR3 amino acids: CSVGQGAGQPQHF. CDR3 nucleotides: TGCAGCGTTGGCCAGGGGGCGGGTCAGCCCCAGCATTTT.

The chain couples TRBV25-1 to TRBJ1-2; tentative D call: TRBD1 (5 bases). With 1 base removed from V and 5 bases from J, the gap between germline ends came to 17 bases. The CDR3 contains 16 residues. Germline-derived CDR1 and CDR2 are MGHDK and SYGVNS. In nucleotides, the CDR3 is TGTGCCAGCAGTGAATTTGAGGGGTTAGGAGGGTATGGCTACACCTTC. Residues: CASSEFEGLGGYGYTF.